The present T cell receptor beta chain was sequenced within a study of blood T cell repertoires in COVID-19. In its sample, this clone was seen a few times. Sequenced by immunoSEQ multiplex PCR; TCRdb stores in-frame clones only, minus some. The sample lists about 300,000 clones; 70% to 90% were seen once. The germline CDR1 and CDR2 sequences are DFQATT and SNEGSKA (reference sequence). Trimming left V 7 bases short and J 2 bases short, with 7 bases between. This CDR3 contains 11 residues. Sequenced material: PBMCs or T cells enriched from blood (not recorded which). This clonotype was obtained from a woman between 18 and 30 years old who had recovered from COVID-19. The J gene is TRBJ2-3, the V gene TRBV20-1; D is uncertain. CDR3 in amino acids: CSGSNTDTQYF. CDR3 bases: TGCAGTGGTTCTAACACAGATACGCAGTATTTT.